This is a list of T cell receptor beta chains from one sample in a study of CD8+ T cells in alopecia areata. Assay: immunoSEQ multiplex PCR; the TCRdb copy retains only in-frame clones and omits some. This sample yields fewer than 200,000 clones, of which approximately 52% are seen a single time; 16% belongs to the top ten. The specimen comprised CD4+ T cells sorted from blood, sampled at approximately week 55, from a patient treated with tofacitinib. The receptors come from a human donor with alopecia areata. CDR3s include the opening cysteine and the closing phenylalanine or tryptophan. A D gene is named only where the DNA matches it firmly. The size field is filled for only some rows; it gives once, few, many or a size class.

clone_size d_call j_call v_call cdr3_nt cdr3_aa
- - TRBJ1-3 TRBV6-5 TGTGCCAGCAGTTACTCCGACACAAGACGGGGAAACACCATATATTTT CASSYSDTRRGNTIYF
- - TRBJ2-5 TRBV7-9 TGTGCCAGCAGCTTAGGACAGCGAGAGACCCAGTACTTC CASSLGQRETQYF
- - TRBJ2-2 TRBV11-3 TGTGCCAGCAATGGAGGCGGCACCGGGGAGCTGTTTTTT CASNGGGTGELFF
- TRBD2 TRBJ2-7 TRBV20-1 TGCAGTGCTTCCCAGCGGGGCGAGCAGTACTTC CSASQRGEQYF
- TRBD1 TRBJ1-2 TRBV4-2 TGTGCCAGCAGCCAAGGCGGGACAGGGGGAGGCTACACCTTC CASSQGGTGGGYTF
- - TRBJ2-2 TRBV29-1 TGCAGCGCCGGCCTGGAGTCCCCCGGGGAGCTGTTTTTT CSAGLESPGELFF
- - TRBJ2-7 TRBV6-6 TGTGCCAGCAGTTACCCCGGACAGTCGATCGAGCAGTACTTC CASSYPGQSIEQYF
- - TRBJ1-5 TRBV27 TGTGCCAGCAGTTCATTACCGATCCACAGGGAGGGTATGGTACAGCCCCAGCATTTT CASSSLPIHREGMVQPQHF
few - TRBJ2-3 TRBV4-2 TGTGCCAGCAGCCGAAGTCCGAGCGGGCCGACAGATACGCAGTATTTT CASSRSPSGPTDTQYF
- - TRBJ2-6 TRBV25-1 TGTGCCAGCAGTGAATTGGAGGGTTTTGGTGGGGCCAACGTCCTGACTTTC CASSELEGFGGANVLTF
- - TRBJ2-7 TRBV30 TGTGCCTGGACTCAACAGGGTTCCTACGAGCAGTACTTC CAWTQQGSYEQYF
few - TRBJ2-7 TRBV30 TGTGCCTGGAGCGACCTTACGTCTCCTCAGACTCGCTACGAGCAGTACTTC CAWSDLTSPQTRYEQYF
- TRBD2 TRBJ2-5 TRBV7-2 TGTGCCAGCAGCCTCCGGACTAGCGGGGGGGTGTTCCCCCAAGAGACCCAGTACTTC CASSLRTSGGVFPQETQYF
once - TRBJ2-1 TRBV6-6 TGTGCCAGCAACCGACTAGACGAGCAGTTCTTC CASNRLDEQFF
few - TRBJ2-6 TRBV4-2 TGTGCCAGCGACTCTGGGGCCAACGTCCTGACTTTC CASDSGANVLTF
many - TRBJ2-3 TRBV18 TGTGCCAGCTCACCACCGGGGCGGGATACGCAGTATTTT CASSPPGRDTQYF
- - TRBJ2-5 TRBV5-1 TGCGCCAGCAGCTCTACCGGAGGGGTAGAGACCCAGTACTTC CASSSTGGVETQYF
- TRBD2 TRBJ2-3 TRBV14 TGTGCCAGCAGCCGCTCGGGACTAGCGGGAATCACAGATACGCAGTATTTT CASSRSGLAGITDTQYF
- - TRBJ2-2 TRBV15 TGTGCCACCAGCGCAGAGGGACTGAACACCGGGGAGCTGTTTTTT CATSAEGLNTGELFF
- TRBD1 TRBJ1-5 TRBV7-9 TGTGCCAGCAGCCCCAGTACAGGGGCTGGTCAGCCCCAGCATTTT CASSPSTGAGQPQHF
once - TRBJ2-5 TRBV2 TGTGCCAGCCAAAGGATAGGACGGTACCAAGAGACCCAGTACTTC CASQRIGRYQETQYF
- - TRBJ2-5 TRBV11-2 TGTGCCAGCAGCTTAGGGCAGTTGGCAGGAGAGACCCAGTACTTC CASSLGQLAGETQYF
many - TRBJ2-1 TRBV4-2 TGTGCCAGCAGCCAAGGTTTTCTAGGGGACAATGAGCAGTTCTTC CASSQGFLGDNEQFF
once - TRBJ1-2 TRBV2 TGTGCCAGCAGCCCTAACTATGGCTACACCTTC CASSPNYGYTF
few - TRBJ2-7 TRBV2 TGTGCCAGCTTGGCCGGAGTCTCCTACGAGCAGTACTTC CASLAGVSYEQYF
- - TRBJ1-2 TRBV6-5 TGTGCCAGCAGACCCGACAGACTCTATGGCTACACCTTC CASRPDRLYGYTF
- TRBD1 TRBJ1-2 TRBV29-1 TGCAGCGTTCGGACAGGGGGGGATGGCTACACCTTC CSVRTGGDGYTF
- TRBD2 TRBJ2-3 TRBV5-1 TGCGCCAGCATCCCCGTTAGCGGGGGGGAAGTTGGCACAGATACGCAGTATTTT CASIPVSGGEVGTDTQYF
few - TRBJ1-5 TRBV29-1 TGCAGCGTTGGGGACCGTAGCCAGCCCCAGCATTTT CSVGDRSQPQHF
- TRBD1 TRBJ2-4 TRBV5-6 TGTGCCAGCAGCGAGGGACAGACTATAGCCAAAAACATTCAGTACTTC CASSEGQTIAKNIQYF
- TRBD1 TRBJ2-1 TRBV7-7 TGTGCTAGCAGTCCGAATACAGGGGGCAATGAGCAGTTCTTC CASSPNTGGNEQFF
- - TRBJ2-3 TRBV9 TGTGCCAGCAGCGTAGGGGATACGCAGTATTTT CASSVGDTQYF
- TRBD1 TRBJ1-3 TRBV6-5 TGTGCCAGCAGTCTAGGGGCCCGACAGGGACACACCATATATTTT CASSLGARQGHTIYF
- - TRBJ2-3 TRBV9 TGTGCCAGCAGCGTAGCTACGGGGGATACGCAGTATTTT CASSVATGDTQYF
- TRBD1 TRBJ2-7 TRBV30 TGTGCCTGGAGTCAAGTCCACGGGACAGGGCTCCACGAGCAGTACTTC CAWSQVHGTGLHEQYF
- - TRBJ2-7 TRBV10-3 TGTGCCATCAGTGCCTCGCGGGGCTACGAGCAGTACTTC CAISASRGYEQYF
- - TRBJ2-5 TRBV7-9 TGTGCCAGCAGCCGGAGCGGGCTAGAGACCCAGTACTTC CASSRSGLETQYF
- TRBD2 TRBJ2-1 TRBV29-1 TGCAGCGTTCCCCCAGCGGGGGGGACCTCGGGGCAGTTCTTC CSVPPAGGTSGQFF
- TRBD1 TRBJ1-6 TRBV7-9 TGTGCCAGCAGCTCGGACAGGGGTTCACCCCTCCACTTT CASSSDRGSPLHF
few TRBD1 TRBJ2-1 TRBV25-1 TGTGCCAGCAGTGAACAACGCCGGGACAGCTCCTACAATGAGCAGTTCTTC CASSEQRRDSSYNEQFF
- TRBD1 TRBJ2-7 TRBV29-1 TGCAGCGTAATCGGACGGGACAGCCCTTACGAGCAGTACTTC CSVIGRDSPYEQYF